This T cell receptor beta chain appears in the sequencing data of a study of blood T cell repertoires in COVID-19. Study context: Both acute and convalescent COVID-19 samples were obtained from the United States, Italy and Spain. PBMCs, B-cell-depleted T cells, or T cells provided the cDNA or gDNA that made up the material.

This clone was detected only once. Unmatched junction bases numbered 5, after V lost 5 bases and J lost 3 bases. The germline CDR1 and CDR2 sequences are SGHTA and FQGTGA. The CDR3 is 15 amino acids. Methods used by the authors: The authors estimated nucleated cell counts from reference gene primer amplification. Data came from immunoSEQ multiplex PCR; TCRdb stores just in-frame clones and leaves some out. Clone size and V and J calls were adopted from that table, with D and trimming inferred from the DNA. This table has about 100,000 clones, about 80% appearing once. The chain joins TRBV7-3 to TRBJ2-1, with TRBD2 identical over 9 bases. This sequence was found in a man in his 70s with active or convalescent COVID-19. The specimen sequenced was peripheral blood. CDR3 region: CASSVSSGSYNEQFF. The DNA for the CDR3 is TGTGCCAGCAGCGTGAGTAGCGGGAGCTACAATGAGCAGTTCTTC. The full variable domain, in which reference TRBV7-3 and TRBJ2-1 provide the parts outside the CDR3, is GAGVSQTPSNKVTEKGKYVELRCDPISGHTALYWYRQSLGQGPEFLIYFQGTGAADDSGLPNDRFFAVRPEGSVSTLKIQRTERGDSAVYLCASSVSSGSYNEQFFGPGTRLTVL.